Following are 7 T cell receptor beta chains from one sample sequenced in a study of blood T cell repertoires in COVID-19. TCRdb's copy holds only in-frame clones and misses some; the assay was immunoSEQ multiplex PCR. The data hold over 400,000 clones, with about 88% observed a single time. The sequencing sample was made of peripheral blood. The origin of the receptors is a woman aged 50 to 65 with COVID-19, enrolled during active disease.

V usage is TRBV19 and J usage is TRBJ1-5, with D possibly being TRBD1 (6 bases). This CDR3 spans 13 amino acids. Trimming cost V 11 bases and J 5 bases, with 16 bases left between them. Germline values: CDR1 LNHDA, CDR2 SQIVND (reference sequence). The CDR3, as DNA: TGTGCCGGGTCGAGGGGGAGCGATCAGCCCCAGCATTTT. Translated, it gives CAGSRGSDQPQHF.

The rearrangement joins TRBV18 to TRBJ1-1, with unresolved D. V was pared by 0 bases and J by 6 bases, with 11 bases between. The CDR3 consists of 14 residues. CDR1 is KGHSH and CDR2 is LQKENI in the germline V gene. The CDR3 reads CASSPPEAASEAFF. The CDR3, as DNA: TGTGCCAGCTCACCACCGGAGGCGGCCTCTGAAGCTTTCTTT.

The V and J genes are TRBV18 and TRBJ1-4; the D is unclear. The ends were cut back, 3 bases at V and 5 bases at J, with 7 bases in the middle. Per the germline V gene, CDR1 is KGHSH and CDR2 is LQKENI. The CDR3 has 13 residues. The CDR3 here is CASSPPGNEKLFF. CDR3 DNA sequence: TGTGCCAGCTCACCCCCCGGGAATGAAAAACTGTTTTTT.

This CDR3 is CASSQDPGLAGGQYF. The CDR3, as DNA: TGTGCCAGTAGTCAAGACCCGGGACTAGCGGGGGGGCAGTACTTC. This chain connects TRBV19 to TRBJ2-7; TRBD2 aligns across 15 bases. V was pared by 5 bases and J by 9 bases, with 8 bases of the junction left unmatched. The CDR3 extends over 15 amino acids. Germline assignment: CDR1 LNHDA and CDR2 SQIVND (reference sequence).

This clone showed up just a few times. The chain recombines TRBV19 with TRBJ2-2, with 11 bases lining up with TRBD1. The junction had 8 bases not matched to a gene; V was cut back by 5 bases and J by 6 bases. Per the germline V gene, CDR1 is LNHDA and CDR2 is SQIVND (reference sequence). The CDR3 totals 16 residues. This chain's CDR3 is CASSPERDRGSGELFF. The DNA of the CDR3 is TGTGCCAGTAGTCCCGAGAGGGACAGGGGGTCCGGGGAGCTGTTTTTT.

This clone was seen more than once but under ten times. This chain uses TRBV27 with TRBJ1-5; no clear D. Germline loops: CDR1 MNHEY, CDR2 SMNVEV (reference sequence). The CDR3 sequence is 17 residues long. The germline V and J ends were trimmed by 5 bases and 0 bases, with 17 bases remaining between them. For the CDR3, the DNA is TGTGCCAGCAGTCCCTATGGGGAGTTTCATAGCAATCAGCCCCAGCATTTT. It codes for CASSPYGEFHSNQPQHF.

This CDR3 is CASRQGEGQTQYF. The DNA of the CDR3 is TGTGCCAGTAGACAGGGGGAAGGCCAGACCCAGTACTTC. V usage is TRBV19 and J usage is TRBJ2-5; 8 bases agree with TRBD1. This CDR3 has 13 amino acids. Germline V gene data show CDR1 as LNHDA and CDR2 as SQIVND (reference sequence). Losses at the gene ends were 6 bases for V and 6 bases for J; bases not matched to a gene: 6. The whole variable domain, filled in from reference TRBV19 and TRBJ2-5, reads DGGITQSPKYLFRKEGQNVTLSCEQNLNHDAMYWYRQDPGQGLRLIYYSQIVNDFQKGDIAEGYSVSREKKESFPLTVTSAQKNPTAFYLCASRQGEGQTQYFGPGTRLLVL.